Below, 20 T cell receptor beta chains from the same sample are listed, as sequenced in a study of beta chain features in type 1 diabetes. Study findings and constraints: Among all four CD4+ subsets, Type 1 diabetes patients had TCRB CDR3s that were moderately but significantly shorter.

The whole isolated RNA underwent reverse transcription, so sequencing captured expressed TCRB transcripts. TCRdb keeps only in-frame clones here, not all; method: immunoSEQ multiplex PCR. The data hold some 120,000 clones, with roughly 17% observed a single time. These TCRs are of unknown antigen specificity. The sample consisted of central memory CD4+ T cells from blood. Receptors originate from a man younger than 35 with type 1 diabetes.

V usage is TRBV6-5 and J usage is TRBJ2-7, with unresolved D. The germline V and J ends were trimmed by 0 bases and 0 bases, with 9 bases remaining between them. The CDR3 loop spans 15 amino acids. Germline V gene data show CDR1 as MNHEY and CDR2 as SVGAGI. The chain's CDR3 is CASSYSPDSSYEQYF. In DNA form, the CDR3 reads TGTGCCAGCAGTTACTCCCCAGATAGCTCCTACGAGCAGTACTTC.

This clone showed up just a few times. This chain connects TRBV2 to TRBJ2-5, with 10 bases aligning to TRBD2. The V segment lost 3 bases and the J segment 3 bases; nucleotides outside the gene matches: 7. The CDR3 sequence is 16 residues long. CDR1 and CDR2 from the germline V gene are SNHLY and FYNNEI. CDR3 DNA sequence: TGTGCCAGCAGTGATTTGGGGCTAGCGGGAGAAGAGACCCAGTACTTC. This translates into CASSDLGLAGEETQYF.

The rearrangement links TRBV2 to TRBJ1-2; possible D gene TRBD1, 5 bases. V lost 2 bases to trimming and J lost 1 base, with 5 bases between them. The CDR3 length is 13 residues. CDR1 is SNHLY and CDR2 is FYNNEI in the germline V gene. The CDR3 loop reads CASSEQGNYGYTF. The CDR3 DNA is TGTGCCAGCAGTGAACAGGGTAACTATGGCTACACCTTC. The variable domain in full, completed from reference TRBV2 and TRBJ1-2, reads EPEVTQTPSHQVTQMGQEVILRCVPISNHLYFYWYRQILGQKVEFLVSFYNNEISEKSEIFDDQFSVERPDGSNFTLKIRSTKLEDSAMYFCASSEQGNYGYTFGSGTRLTVV.

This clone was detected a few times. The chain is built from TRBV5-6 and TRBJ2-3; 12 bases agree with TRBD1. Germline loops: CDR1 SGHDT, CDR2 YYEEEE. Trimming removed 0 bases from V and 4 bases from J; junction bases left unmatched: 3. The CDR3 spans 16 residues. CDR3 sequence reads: CASSLAGTGGADTQYF. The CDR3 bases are TGTGCCAGCAGCTTGGCCGGGACAGGGGGCGCAGATACGCAGTATTTT.

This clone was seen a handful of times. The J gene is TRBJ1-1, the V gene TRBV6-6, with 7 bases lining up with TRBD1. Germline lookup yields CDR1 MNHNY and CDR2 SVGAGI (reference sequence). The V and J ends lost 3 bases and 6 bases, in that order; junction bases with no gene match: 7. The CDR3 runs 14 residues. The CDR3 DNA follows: TGTGCCAGCAGTTATTTGACAGGGATCGCTGAAGCTTTCTTT. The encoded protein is CASSYLTGIAEAFF.

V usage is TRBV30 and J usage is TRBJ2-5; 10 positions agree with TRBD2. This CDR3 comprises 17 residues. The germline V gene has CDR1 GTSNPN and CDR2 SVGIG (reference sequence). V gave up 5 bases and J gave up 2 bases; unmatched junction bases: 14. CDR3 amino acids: CAWSRIAGGLRQETQYF. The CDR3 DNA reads TGTGCCTGGTCCAGGATAGCGGGGGGCCTTAGACAAGAGACCCAGTACTTC.

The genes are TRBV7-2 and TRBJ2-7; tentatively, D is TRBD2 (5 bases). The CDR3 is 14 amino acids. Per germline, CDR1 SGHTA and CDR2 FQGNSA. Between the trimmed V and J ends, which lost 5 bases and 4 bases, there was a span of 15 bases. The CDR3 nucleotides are TGTGCCAGCAGCCCGTTGGAGGCAGTTTACGAGCAGTACTTC. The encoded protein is CASSPLEAVYEQYF.

This CDR3 is CASSVEGQHNQPQHF. CDR3 DNA sequence: TGTGCCAGCAGCGTAGAGGGACAGCACAATCAGCCCCAGCATTTT. J is TRBJ1-5 and V is TRBV9; 7 bases map to TRBD1. Trimming at V came to 0 bases and at J to 3 bases, leaving 3 bases not matched to a gene. This CDR3 spans 15 amino acids. Germline assignment: CDR1 SGDLS and CDR2 YYNGEE.

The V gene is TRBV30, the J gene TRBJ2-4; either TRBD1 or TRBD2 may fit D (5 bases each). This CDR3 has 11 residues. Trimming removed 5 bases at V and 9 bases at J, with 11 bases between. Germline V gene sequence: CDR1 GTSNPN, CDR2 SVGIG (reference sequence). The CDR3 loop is CAWGGAGIQYF. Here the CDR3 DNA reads TGTGCCTGGGGGGGAGCTGGCATTCAGTACTTC. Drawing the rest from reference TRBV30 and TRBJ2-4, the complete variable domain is SQTIHQWPATLVQPVGSPLSLECTVEGTSNPNLYWYRQAAGRGLQLLFYSVGIGQISSEVPQNLSASRPQDRQFILSSKKLLLSDSGFYLCAWGGAGIQYFGAGTRLSVL.

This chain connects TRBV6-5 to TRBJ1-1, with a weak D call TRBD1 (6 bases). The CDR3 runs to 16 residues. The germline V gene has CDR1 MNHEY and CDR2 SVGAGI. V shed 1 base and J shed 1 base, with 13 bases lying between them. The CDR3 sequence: CASSYFPGQTNTEAFF. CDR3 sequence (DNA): TGTGCCAGCAGTTACTTCCCCGGACAGACGAACACTGAAGCTTTCTTT.

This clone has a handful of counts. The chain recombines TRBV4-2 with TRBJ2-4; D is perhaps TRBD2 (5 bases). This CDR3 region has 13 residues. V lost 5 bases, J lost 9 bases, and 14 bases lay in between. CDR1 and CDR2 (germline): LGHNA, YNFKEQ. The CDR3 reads CASSLRSGGIQYF. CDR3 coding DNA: TGTGCCAGCAGCTTACGATCTGGAGGCATTCAGTACTTC.

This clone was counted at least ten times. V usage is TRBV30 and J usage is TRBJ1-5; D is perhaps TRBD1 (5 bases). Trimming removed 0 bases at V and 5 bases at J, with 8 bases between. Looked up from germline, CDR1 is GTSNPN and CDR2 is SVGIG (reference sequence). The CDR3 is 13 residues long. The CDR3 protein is CAWSVTGHQPQHF. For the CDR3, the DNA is TGTGCCTGGAGTGTAACAGGTCATCAGCCCCAGCATTTT.

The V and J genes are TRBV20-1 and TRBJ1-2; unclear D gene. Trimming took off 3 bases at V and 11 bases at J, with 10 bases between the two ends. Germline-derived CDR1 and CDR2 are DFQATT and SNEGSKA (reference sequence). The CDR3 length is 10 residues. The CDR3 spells CSAREFGYTF. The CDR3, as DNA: TGCAGTGCTAGGGAATTTGGTTACACCTTC.

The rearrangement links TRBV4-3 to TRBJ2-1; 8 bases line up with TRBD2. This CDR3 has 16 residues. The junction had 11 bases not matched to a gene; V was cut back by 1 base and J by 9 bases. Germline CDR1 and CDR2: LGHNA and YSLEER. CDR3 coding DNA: TGCGCCAGCAGCCAAGTCGTGACGGGGGGGCAGGGTGAGCAGTTCTTC. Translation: CASSQVVTGGQGEQFF.

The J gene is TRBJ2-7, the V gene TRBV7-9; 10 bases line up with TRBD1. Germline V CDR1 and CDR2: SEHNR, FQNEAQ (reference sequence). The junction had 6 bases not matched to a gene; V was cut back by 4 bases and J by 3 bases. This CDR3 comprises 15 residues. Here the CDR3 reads CASSSRQGADYEQYF. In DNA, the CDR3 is TGTGCCAGCAGCTCGAGACAGGGGGCGGACTACGAGCAGTACTTC. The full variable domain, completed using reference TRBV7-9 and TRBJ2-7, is DTGVSQNPRHKITKRGQNVTFRCDPISEHNRLYWYRQTLGQGPEFLTYFQNEAQLEKSRLLSDRFSAERPKGSFSTLEIQRTEQGDSAMYLCASSSRQGADYEQYFGPGTRLTVT.

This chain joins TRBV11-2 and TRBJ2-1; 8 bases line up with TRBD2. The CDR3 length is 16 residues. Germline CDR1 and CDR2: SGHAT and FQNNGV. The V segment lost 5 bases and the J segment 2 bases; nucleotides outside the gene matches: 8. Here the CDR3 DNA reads TGTGCCAGCAGCACGTTAGCGGGGCTCACCTACAATGAGCAGTTCTTC. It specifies CASSTLAGLTYNEQFF.

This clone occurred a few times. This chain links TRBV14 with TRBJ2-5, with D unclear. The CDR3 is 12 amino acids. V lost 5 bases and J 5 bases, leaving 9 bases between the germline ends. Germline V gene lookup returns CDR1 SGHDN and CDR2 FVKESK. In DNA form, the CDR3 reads TGTGCCAGCAGCAACGTTCACGAGACCCAGTACTTC. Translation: CASSNVHETQYF.

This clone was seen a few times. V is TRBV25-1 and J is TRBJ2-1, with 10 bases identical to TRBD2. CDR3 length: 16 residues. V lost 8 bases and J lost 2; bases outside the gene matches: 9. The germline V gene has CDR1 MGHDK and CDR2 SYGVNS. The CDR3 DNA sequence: TGTGCCAGCCGCTCAAGCGGGGGGGTTCCCTACAATGAGCAGTTCTTC. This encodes CASRSSGGVPYNEQFF.

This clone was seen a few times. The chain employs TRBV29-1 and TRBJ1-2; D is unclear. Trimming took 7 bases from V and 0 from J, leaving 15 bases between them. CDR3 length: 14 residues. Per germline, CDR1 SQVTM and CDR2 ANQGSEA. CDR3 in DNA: TGCAGCGCCGGCGGCGGGCAGACTAACTATGGCTACACCTTC. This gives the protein CSAGGGQTNYGYTF.

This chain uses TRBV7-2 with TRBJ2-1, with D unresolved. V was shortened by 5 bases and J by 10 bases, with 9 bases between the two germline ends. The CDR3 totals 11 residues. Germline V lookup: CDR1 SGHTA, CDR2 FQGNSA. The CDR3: CASSNFLEQFF. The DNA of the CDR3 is TGTGCCAGCAGCAATTTCCTCGAGCAGTTCTTC.